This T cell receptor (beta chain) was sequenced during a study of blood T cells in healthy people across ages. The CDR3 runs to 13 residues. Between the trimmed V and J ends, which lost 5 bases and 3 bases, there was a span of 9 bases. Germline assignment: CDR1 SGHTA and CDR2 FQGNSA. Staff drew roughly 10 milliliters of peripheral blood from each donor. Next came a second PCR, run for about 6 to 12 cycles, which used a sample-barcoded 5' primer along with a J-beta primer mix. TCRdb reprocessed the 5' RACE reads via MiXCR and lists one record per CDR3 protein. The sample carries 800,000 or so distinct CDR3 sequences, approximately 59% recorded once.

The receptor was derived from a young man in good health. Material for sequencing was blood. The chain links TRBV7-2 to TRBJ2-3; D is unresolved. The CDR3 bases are TGTGCCAGCAGCCCTTTGAGGACAGATACGCAGTATTTT. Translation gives CASSPLRTDTQYF.